These 2 T cell receptor beta chains came from one sample sequenced in a study of blood T cell repertoires in COVID-19. Generated by immunoSEQ multiplex PCR, the TCRdb table keeps only in-frame clones and is missing some. The repertoire holds approximately 380,000 clones, with 75% to 90% as singletons. Sequencing was carried out using peripheral blood. These receptors all come from a woman younger than 35 with acute or convalescent COVID-19.

The V call is TRBV5-5, the J call TRBJ1-4; D might be TRBD1 (5 bases). The CDR3 totals 14 residues. Germline V gene lookup returns CDR1 SGHKS and CDR2 YYEKEE (reference sequence). V shed 10 bases and J shed 10 bases, with 23 bases lying between them. The CDR3 sequence is CASTEWAAGGKLFF. The CDR3 DNA sequence: TGTGCCTCCACCGAGTGGGCCGCCGGGGGAAAACTGTTTTTT.

V and J are TRBV27 and TRBJ1-4; D is ambiguous. Trimming removed 2 bases from V and 7 bases from J, with 14 bases in between. This CDR3 comprises 15 residues. CDR1 and CDR2 from the germline V gene are MNHEY and SMNVEV (reference sequence). CDR3 nucleotides: TGTGCCAGCAGTTTAGGTTGGGCTCTGGGTGAAAAACTGTTTTTT. Translated, it gives CASSLGWALGEKLFF.